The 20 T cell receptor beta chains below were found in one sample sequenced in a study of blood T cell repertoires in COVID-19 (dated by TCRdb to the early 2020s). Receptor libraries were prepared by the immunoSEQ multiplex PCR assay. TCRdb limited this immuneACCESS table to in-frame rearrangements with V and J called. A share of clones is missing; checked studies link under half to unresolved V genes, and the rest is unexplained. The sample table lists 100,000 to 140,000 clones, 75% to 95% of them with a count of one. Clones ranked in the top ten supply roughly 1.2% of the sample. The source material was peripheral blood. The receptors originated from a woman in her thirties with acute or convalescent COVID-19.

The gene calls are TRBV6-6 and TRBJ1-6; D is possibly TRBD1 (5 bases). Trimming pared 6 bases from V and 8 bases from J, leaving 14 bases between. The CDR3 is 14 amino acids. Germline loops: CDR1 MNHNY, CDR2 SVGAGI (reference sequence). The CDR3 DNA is TGTGCCAGCAGGCCGGGGGGAACAGATTCACCCCTCCACTTT. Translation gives CASRPGGTDSPLHF.

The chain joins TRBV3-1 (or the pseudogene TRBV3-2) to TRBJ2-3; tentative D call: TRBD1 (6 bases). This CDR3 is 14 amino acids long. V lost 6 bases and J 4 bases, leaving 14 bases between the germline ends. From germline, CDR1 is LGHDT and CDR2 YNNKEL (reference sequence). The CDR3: CASRPARQADTQYF. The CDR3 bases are TGTGCCAGCAGACCCGCCCGACAGGCAGATACGCAGTATTTT.

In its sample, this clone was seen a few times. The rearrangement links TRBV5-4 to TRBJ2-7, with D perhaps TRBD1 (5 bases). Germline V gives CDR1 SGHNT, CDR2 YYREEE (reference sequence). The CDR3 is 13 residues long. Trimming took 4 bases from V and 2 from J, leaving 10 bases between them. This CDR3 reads CASSGQGPYEQYF. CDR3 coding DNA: TGTGCCAGCAGCGGGCAGGGCCCCTACGAGCAGTACTTC.

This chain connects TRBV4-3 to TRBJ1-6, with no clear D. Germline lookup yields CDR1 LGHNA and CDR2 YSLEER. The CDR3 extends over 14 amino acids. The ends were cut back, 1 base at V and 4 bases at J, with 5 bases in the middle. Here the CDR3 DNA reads TGCGCCAGCAGCCAAGTACAGTATAATTCACCCCTCCACTTT. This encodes CASSQVQYNSPLHF.

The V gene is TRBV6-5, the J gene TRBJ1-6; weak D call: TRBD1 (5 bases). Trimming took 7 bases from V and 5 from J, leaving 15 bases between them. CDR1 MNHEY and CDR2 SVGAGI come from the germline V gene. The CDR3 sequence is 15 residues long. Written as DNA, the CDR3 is TGTGCCAGCACCGAAGGTACACAGGATAATTCACCCCTCCACTTT. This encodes CASTEGTQDNSPLHF.

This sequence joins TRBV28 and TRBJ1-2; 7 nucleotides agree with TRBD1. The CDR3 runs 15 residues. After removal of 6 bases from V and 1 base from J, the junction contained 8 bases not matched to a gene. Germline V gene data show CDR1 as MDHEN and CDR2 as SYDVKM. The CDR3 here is CASSTGTASNYGYTF. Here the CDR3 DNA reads TGTGCCAGCAGCACCGGGACAGCTAGTAACTATGGCTACACCTTC.

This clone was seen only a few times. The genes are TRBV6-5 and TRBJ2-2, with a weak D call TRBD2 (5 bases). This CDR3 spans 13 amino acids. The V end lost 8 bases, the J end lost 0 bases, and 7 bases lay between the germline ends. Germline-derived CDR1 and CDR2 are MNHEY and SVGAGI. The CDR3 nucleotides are TGTGCCAGCGGGGAGTCGAACACCGGGGAGCTGTTTTTT. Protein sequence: CASGESNTGELFF.

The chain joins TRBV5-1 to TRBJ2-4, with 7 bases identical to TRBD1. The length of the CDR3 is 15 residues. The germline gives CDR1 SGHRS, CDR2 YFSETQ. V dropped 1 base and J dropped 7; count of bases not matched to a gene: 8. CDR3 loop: CASSLSTGEMNIQYF. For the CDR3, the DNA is TGCGCCAGCAGCTTGAGCACAGGGGAAATGAACATTCAGTACTTC.

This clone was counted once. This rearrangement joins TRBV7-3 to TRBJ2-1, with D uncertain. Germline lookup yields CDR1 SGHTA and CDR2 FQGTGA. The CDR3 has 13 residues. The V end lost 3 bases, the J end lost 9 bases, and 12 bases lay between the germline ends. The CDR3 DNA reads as TGTGCCAGCAGCTTCCAGTCTGGCCGTGAGCAGTTCTTC. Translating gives CASSFQSGREQFF.

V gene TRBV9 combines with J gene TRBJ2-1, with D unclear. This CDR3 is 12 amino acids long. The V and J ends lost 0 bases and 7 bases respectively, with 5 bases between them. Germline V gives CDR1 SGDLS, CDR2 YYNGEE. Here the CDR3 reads CASSVAGNEQFF. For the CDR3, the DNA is TGTGCCAGCAGCGTAGCCGGGAATGAGCAGTTCTTC.

The CDR3 is CASSRPFDEQYF. CDR3 nucleotide sequence: TGTGCCAGCAGCAGGCCCTTCGACGAGCAGTACTTC. The J gene is TRBJ2-7, the V gene TRBV21-1; the table's D gene call, TRBD1, was not cross checked with the DNA. TRBV21-1 constitutes a pseudogene. The CDR3 is made up of 12 amino acids.

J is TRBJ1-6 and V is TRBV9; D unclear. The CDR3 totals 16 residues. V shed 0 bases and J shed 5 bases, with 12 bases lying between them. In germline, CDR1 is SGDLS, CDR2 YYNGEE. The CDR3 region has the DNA TGTGCCAGCAGCGTAGATCCGGGGTTGGATAATTCACCCCTCCACTTT. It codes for CASSVDPGLDNSPLHF.

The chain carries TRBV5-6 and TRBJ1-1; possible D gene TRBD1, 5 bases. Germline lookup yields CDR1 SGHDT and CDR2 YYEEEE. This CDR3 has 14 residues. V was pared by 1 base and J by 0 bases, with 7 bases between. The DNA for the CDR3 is TGTGCCAGCAGCTTGCTGGGGCTGAACACTGAAGCTTTCTTT. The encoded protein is CASSLLGLNTEAFF. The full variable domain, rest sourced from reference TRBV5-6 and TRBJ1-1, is DAGVTQSPTHLIKTRGQQVTLRCSPKSGHDTVSWYQQALGQGPQFIFQYYEEEERQRGNFPDRFSGHQFPNYSSELNVNALLLGDSALYLCASSLLGLNTEAFFGQGTRLTVV.

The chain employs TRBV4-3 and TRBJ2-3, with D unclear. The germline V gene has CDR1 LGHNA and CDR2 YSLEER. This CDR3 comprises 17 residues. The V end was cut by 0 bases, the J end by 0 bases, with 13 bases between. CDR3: CASSQDLSSVSTDTQYF. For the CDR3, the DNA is TGCGCCAGCAGCCAAGATCTGTCCTCCGTTAGCACAGATACGCAGTATTTT.

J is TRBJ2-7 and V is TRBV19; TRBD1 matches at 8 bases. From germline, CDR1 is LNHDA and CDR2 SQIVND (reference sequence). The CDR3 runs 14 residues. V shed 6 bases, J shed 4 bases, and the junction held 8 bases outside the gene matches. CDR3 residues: CASSAPGGRYEQYF. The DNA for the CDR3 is TGTGCCAGTAGCGCCCCAGGGGGCAGGTACGAGCAGTACTTC.

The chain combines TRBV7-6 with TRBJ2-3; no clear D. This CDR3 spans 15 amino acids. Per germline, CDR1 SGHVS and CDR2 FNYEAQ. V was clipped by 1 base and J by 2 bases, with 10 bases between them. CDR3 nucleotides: TGTGCCAGCAGCTTAGTTCGCGATTACACAGATACGCAGTATTTT. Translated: CASSLVRDYTDTQYF. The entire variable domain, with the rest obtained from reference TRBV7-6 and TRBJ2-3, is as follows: GAGVSQSPRYKVTKRGQDVALRCDPISGHVSLYWYRQALGQGPEFLTYFNYEAQQDKSGLPNDRFSAERPEGSISTLTIQRTEQRDSAMYRCASSLVRDYTDTQYFGPGTRLTVL.

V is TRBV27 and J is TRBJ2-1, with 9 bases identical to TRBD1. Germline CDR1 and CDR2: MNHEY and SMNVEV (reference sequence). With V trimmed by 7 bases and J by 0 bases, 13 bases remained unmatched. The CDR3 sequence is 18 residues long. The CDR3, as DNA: TGTGCCAGCAAGGCTTTCCCCAACAGGGGGCTCTCCTACAATGAGCAGTTCTTC. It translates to CASKAFPNRGLSYNEQFF.

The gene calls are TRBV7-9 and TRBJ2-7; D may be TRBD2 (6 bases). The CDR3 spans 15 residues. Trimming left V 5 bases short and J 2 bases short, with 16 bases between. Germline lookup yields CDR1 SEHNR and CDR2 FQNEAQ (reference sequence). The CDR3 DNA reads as TGTGCCAGCAGCCCAGTTAGCGGAAAAACCTACGAGCAGTACTTC. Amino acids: CASSPVSGKTYEQYF.

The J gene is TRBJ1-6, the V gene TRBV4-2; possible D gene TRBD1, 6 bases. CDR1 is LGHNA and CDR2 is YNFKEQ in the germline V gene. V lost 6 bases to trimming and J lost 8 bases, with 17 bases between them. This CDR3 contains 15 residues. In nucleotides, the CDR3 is TGTGCCAGCAGTCTTAAGGGGGGGACGGATTCACCCCTCCACTTT. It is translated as CASSLKGGTDSPLHF.

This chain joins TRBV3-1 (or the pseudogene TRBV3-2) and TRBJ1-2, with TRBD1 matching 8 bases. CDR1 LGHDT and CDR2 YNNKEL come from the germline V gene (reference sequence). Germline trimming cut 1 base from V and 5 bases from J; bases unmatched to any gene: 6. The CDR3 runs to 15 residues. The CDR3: CASSQVAGGGYGYTF. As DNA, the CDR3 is TGTGCCAGCAGCCAAGTGGCAGGGGGCGGGTATGGCTACACCTTC.